The clone carrying this TCR beta chain has just a few counts. The CDR3 runs to 13 residues. CDR1 and CDR2 (germline): SGHAT, FQNNGV. The V end was cut by 5 bases, the J end by 0 bases, with 8 bases between. The data were taken from a study of T cell clones after liver transplantation. Using immunoSEQ multiplex PCR, the repertoire was profiled, and TCRdb retains in-frame clones only, with some absent. The sample contains approximately 51,000 clones, about nine tenths of which appear only once. Unstimulated PBMCs were sorted into CD3+CD4+ and CD3+CD8+ populations. The sequence derives from a human patient who received a liver transplant. Some T cells may be supplied by the graft donor. This specimen consisted of CD8+ T cells from blood, obtained 12 months after liver transplant. The genes are TRBV11-2 and TRBJ2-7; D not certain. CDR3 DNA: TGTGCCAGCAGCCCGCCCAGCTCCTACGAGCAGTACTTC. This codes for CASSPPSSYEQYF.